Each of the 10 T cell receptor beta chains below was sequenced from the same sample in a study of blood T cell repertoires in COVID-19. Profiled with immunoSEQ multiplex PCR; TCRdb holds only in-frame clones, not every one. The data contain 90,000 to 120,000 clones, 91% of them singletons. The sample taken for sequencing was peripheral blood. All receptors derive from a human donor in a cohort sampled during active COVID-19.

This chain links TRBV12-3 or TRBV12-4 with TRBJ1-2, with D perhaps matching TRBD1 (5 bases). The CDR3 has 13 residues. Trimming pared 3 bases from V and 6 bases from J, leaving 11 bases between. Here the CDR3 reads CASSFSGEDGYTF. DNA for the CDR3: TGTGCCAGCAGTTTCTCGGGGGAAGATGGCTACACCTTC.

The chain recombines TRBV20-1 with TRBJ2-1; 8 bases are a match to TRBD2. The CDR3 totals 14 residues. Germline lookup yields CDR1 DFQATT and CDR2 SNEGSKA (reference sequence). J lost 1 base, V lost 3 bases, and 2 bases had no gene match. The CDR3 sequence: CSASASGSYNEQFF. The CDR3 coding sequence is TGCAGTGCTAGTGCTAGCGGGTCCTACAATGAGCAGTTCTTC.

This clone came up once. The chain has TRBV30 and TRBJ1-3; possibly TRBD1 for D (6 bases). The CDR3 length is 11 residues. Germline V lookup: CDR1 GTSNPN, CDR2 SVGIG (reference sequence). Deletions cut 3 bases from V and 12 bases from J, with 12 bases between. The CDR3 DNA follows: TGTGCCTGGAGCCTGGGGGGGCACATATATTTT. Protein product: CAWSLGGHIYF.

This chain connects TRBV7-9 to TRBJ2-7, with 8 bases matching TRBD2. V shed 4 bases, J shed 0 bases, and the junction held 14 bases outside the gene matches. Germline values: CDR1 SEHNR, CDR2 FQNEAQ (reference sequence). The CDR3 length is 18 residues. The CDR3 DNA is TGTGCCAGCAGCTCAGGCGGGGGGTGGAAATTAAGCTCCTACGAGCAGTACTTC. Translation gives CASSSGGGWKLSSYEQYF.

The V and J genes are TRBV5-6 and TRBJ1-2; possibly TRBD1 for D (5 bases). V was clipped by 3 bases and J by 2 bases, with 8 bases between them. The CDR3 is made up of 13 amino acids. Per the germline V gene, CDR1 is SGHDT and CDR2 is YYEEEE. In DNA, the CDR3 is TGTGCCAGCAGCTCCGGGGGGAACTATGGCTACACCTTC. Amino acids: CASSSGGNYGYTF. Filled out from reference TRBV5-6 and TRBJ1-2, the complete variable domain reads DAGVTQSPTHLIKTRGQQVTLRCSPKSGHDTVSWYQQALGQGPQFIFQYYEEEERQRGNFPDRFSGHQFPNYSSELNVNALLLGDSALYLCASSSGGNYGYTFGSGTRLTVV.

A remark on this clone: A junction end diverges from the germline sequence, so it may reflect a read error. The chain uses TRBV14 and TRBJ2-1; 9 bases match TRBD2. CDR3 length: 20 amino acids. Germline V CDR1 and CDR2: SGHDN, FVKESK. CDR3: CASSQERGVAGARTYSEQFF. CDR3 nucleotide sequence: TGTGCCAGCAGCCAAGAACGGGGGGTAGCGGGGGCCCGCACCTACAGTGAGCAGTTCTTC.

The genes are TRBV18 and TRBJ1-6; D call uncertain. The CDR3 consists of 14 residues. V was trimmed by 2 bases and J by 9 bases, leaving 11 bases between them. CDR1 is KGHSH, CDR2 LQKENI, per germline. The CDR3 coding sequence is TGTGCCAGCTCACCAGAACCAACGGGTTCACCCCTCCACTTT. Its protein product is CASSPEPTGSPLHF.

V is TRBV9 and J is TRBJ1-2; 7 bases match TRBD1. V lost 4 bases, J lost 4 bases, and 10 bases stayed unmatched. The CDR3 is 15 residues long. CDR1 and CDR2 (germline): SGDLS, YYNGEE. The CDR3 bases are TGTGCCAGCAGCCCAGGGACAGTAGGCGGCTATGGCTACACCTTC. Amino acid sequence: CASSPGTVGGYGYTF. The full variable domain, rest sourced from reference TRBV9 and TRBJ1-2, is DSGVTQTPKHLITATGQRVTLRCSPRSGDLSVYWYQQSLDQGLQFLIQYYNGEERAKGNILERFSAQQFPDLHSELNLSSLELGDSALYFCASSPGTVGGYGYTFGSGTRLTVV.

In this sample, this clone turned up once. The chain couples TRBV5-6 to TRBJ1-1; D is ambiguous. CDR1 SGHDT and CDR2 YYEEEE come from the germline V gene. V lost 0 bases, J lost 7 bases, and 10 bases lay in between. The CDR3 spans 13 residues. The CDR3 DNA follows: TGTGCCAGCAGCTTGGGTGCGGCGCGTGAAGCTTTCTTT. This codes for CASSLGAAREAFF.

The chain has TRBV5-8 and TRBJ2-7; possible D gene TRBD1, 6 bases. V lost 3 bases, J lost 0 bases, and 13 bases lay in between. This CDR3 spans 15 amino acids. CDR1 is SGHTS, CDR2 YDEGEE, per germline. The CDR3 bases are TGTGCCAGCAGCTCAGGGGTTCCAAGCTCCTACGAGCAGTACTTC. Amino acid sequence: CASSSGVPSSYEQYF.